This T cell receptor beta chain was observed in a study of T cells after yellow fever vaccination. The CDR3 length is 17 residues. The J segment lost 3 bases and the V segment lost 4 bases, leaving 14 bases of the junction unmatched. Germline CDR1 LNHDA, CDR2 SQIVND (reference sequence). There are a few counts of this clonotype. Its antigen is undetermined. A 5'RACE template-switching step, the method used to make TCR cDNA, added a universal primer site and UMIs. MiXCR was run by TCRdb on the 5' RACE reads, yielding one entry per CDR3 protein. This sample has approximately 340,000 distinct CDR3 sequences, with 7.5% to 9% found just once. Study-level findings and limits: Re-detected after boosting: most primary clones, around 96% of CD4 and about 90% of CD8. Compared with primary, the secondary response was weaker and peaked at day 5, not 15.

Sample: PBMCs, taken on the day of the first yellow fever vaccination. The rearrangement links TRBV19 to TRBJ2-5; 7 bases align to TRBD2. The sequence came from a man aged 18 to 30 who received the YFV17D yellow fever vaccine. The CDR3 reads CASSTIRSGERKETQYF. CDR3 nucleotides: TGTGCCAGTAGTACTATACGAAGCGGGGAAAGAAAAGAGACCCAGTACTTC.